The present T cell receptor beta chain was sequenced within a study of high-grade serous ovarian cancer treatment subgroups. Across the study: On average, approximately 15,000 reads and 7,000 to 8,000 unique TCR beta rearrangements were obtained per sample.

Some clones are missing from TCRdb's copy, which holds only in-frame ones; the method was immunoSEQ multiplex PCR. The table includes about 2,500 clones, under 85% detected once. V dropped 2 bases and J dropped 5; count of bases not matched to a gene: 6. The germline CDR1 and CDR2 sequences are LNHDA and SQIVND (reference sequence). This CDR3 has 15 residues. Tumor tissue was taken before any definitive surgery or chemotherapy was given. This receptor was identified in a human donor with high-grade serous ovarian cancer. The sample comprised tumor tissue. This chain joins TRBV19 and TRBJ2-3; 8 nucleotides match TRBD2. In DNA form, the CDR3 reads TGTGCCAGTAGTATACGGGGGGGATGGGGAGATACGCAGTATTTT. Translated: CASSIRGGWGDTQYF.